What follows describes a single TCR beta chain. Antigen unknown. A second PCR, run for roughly 6 to 11 cycles, used a sample-barcoded 5' primer plus a J-beta primer mix. TCRdb re-called the 5' RACE reads with MiXCR, one entry per CDR3 protein. Among roughly 680,000 distinct CDR3 sequences listed, about 51% were seen once. This sample was taken from a study of blood T cells in healthy people across ages. Trimming took off 1 base at V and 2 bases at J, with 19 bases between the two ends. Germline CDR1 and CDR2: LGHNT and FRNRAP. The CDR3 length is 18 residues. Study results and caveats: The unknown donor CMV status may have confounded expanded clonotype changes. Diversity of TCR beta per million T cells declined in a roughly linear way with age. Diversity was estimated from one million T cells, and these estimates were considered underestimates. The study could not conclusively compare naive and antigen-experienced cells, given its unsorted PBMCs.

The source is a woman of 80 years or more in good health. The sample comprised blood. V and J are TRBV12-5 and TRBJ2-3; D unresolved. The CDR3 loop is CASGLDAYPWGYTDTQYF. The DNA of the CDR3 is TGTGCTAGTGGTTTGGACGCTTATCCTTGGGGTTACACAGATACGCAGTATTTT.